The rows below give T cell receptor beta chains drawn from one sample of a study of T cell repertoires in cytomegalovirus infection. TCRdb passed the reads through MiXCR, listing each CDR3 protein once. The table records approximately 750,000 distinct CDR3 sequences, 35% to 40% of them present only once. The sample taken for sequencing was PBMCs. These receptors were collected from a human donor in good health (CMV status not recorded). Some clones in this sample may be carry-over from other donors' samples. Both conserved end residues are part of each CDR3. A D gene is named only where the DNA matches it firmly. Size is omitted from some rows. Given values are once, few, many or a class for expanded clones.

size: few; D: TRBD2; V: TRBV19; J: TRBJ2-1; CDR3: CASAIGLAARYEQFF; DNA: TGTGCCAGTGCGATCGGACTAGCGGCGAGGTATGAGCAGTTCTTC
size: few; D: .; V: TRBV27; J: TRBJ1-1; CDR3: CASSLTTGDREAFF; DNA: TGTGCCAGCAGTTTAACCACAGGAGATCGGGAAGCTTTCTTT
size: .; D: .; V: TRBV12-3/TRBV12-4; J: TRBJ1-1; CDR3: CATRGTEAFF; DNA: TGTGCCACCCGCGGGACTGAAGCTTTCTTT
size: .; D: TRBD1; V: TRBV18; J: TRBJ1-1; CDR3: CVSSTGENTEAFF; DNA: TGTGTCAGCTCAACAGGGGAGAACACTGAAGCTTTCTTT
size: .; D: TRBD2; V: TRBV7-9; J: TRBJ2-5; CDR3: CASRPGLAETQETQYF; DNA: TGTGCCAGCCGGCCCGGACTAGCGGAGACTCAAGAGACCCAGTACTTC
size: .; D: .; V: TRBV23-1; J: TRBJ2-7; CDR3: CASSQQDLQQYF; DNA: TGCGCCAGCAGTCAACAGGATTTACAGCAGTACTTC
size: .; D: TRBD1; V: TRBV29-1; J: TRBJ2-1; CDR3: CSTTGARHRSYNEQFF; DNA: TGCAGCACTACAGGGGCCAGACATCGCTCCTACAATGAGCAGTTCTTC
size: .; D: .; V: TRBV7-2; J: TRBJ2-7; CDR3: CASSLEAGTSYEQYF; DNA: TGTGCCAGCAGCTTAGAAGCAGGTACATCCTACGAGCAGTACTTC
size: .; D: .; V: TRBV28; J: TRBJ1-4; CDR3: CASGGIKLFF; DNA: TGTGCCAGCGGGGGTATAAAACTGTTTTTT
size: .; D: .; V: TRBV7-6; J: TRBJ2-7; CDR3: CASSLAALSNYEQYF; DNA: TGTGCCAGCAGCTTAGCGGCGTTATCGAACTACGAGCAGTACTTC
size: few; D: .; V: TRBV7-9; J: TRBJ1-5; CDR3: CASSPRGSGNQPQHF; DNA: TGTGCCAGCAGCCCACGGGGGTCTGGCAATCAGCCCCAGCATTTT
size: few; D: TRBD1; V: TRBV7-9; J: TRBJ2-1; CDR3: CASSLRDRAFEQFF; DNA: TGTGCCAGCAGCCTCCGGGACAGGGCCTTTGAGCAGTTCTTC
size: .; D: .; V: TRBV5-3; J: TRBJ1-5; CDR3: CASSLRSASPPARPQHF; DNA: TGTGCCAGCAGCCTCCGTTCGGCGAGCCCGCCGGCTAGGCCCCAGCATTTT
size: .; D: .; V: TRBV4-2; J: TRBJ2-1; CDR3: CASSQELWILEQFF; DNA: TGTGCCAGCAGCCAAGAATTATGGATCCTTGAGCAGTTCTTC
size: .; D: TRBD2; V: TRBV20-1; J: TRBJ2-3; CDR3: CSASRVAGGSTDTQYF; DNA: TGCAGTGCTAGTCGCGTCGCGGGGGGGTCGACAGATACGCAGTATTTT
size: .; D: .; V: TRBV19; J: TRBJ1-5; CDR3: CASEKREGGPNQPQHF; DNA: TGTGCCAGTGAAAAACGGGAGGGGGGGCCCAATCAGCCCCAGCATTTT
size: few; D: .; V: TRBV7-2; J: TRBJ2-4; CDR3: CASRERAKNIQYF; DNA: TGTGCCAGCAGGGAGAGGGCCAAAAACATTCAGTACTTC
size: few; D: .; V: TRBV5-1; J: TRBJ2-6; CDR3: CASSLFSGRTSGANVLTF; DNA: TGCGCCAGCAGCTTGTTCTCAGGCAGAACCTCTGGGGCCAACGTCCTGACTTTC
size: .; D: .; V: TRBV7-9; J: TRBJ2-7; CDR3: CASSLGTKYEQYF; DNA: TGTGCCAGCAGCTTAGGGACCAAATACGAGCAGTACTTC
size: many; D: .; V: TRBV19; J: TRBJ2-7; CDR3: CASSIQGGSYEQYF; DNA: TGTGCCAGTAGTATTCAGGGTGGTTCCTACGAGCAGTACTTC
size: .; D: .; V: TRBV7-9; J: TRBJ1-1; CDR3: CASSLKGFGGNTEAFF; DNA: TGTGCCAGCAGCTTAAAAGGGTTTGGAGGGAACACTGAAGCTTTCTTT
size: .; D: .; V: TRBV20-1; J: TRBJ2-1; CDR3: CSASQRETGEQFF; DNA: TGCAGTGCTAGTCAGCGGGAAACAGGGGAGCAGTTCTTC
size: .; D: .; V: TRBV28; J: TRBJ2-1; CDR3: CASSLWAEKYNEQFF; DNA: TGTGCCAGCAGTTTATGGGCGGAGAAGTACAATGAGCAGTTCTTC
size: few; D: TRBD1; V: TRBV12-3/TRBV12-4; J: TRBJ1-5; CDR3: CASRGDREEPQHF; DNA: TGTGCCAGCAGGGGGGACAGGGAGGAGCCCCAGCATTTT
size: .; D: TRBD1; V: TRBV7-9; J: TRBJ1-4; CDR3: CASSRTGMNEKLFF; DNA: TGTGCCAGCAGCAGGACAGGGATGAATGAAAAACTGTTTTTT
size: .; D: .; V: TRBV28; J: TRBJ2-7; CDR3: CASSLPGEGVYEQYF; DNA: TGTGCCAGCAGTTTACCCGGGGAAGGGGTTTACGAGCAGTACTTC
size: .; D: TRBD2; V: TRBV4-1; J: TRBJ2-1; CDR3: CASSQAGSGRRHEQFF; DNA: TGCGCCAGCAGCCAGGCGGGTAGCGGGAGAAGGCATGAGCAGTTCTTC
size: few; D: .; V: TRBV4-2; J: TRBJ2-3; CDR3: CASSQDPAVAPTDTQYF; DNA: TGTGCCAGCAGCCAAGATCCTGCGGTTGCACCCACAGATACGCAGTATTTT
size: .; D: .; V: TRBV6-2/TRBV6-3; J: TRBJ2-3; CDR3: CAIIGQDRDTQYF; DNA: TGTGCCATCATAGGGCAAGATAGGGATACGCAGTATTTT
size: few; D: .; V: TRBV27; J: TRBJ2-7; CDR3: CASSRERDTTYEQYF; DNA: TGTGCCAGCAGCCGTGAAAGGGACACGACCTACGAGCAGTACTTC
size: few; D: TRBD1; V: TRBV11-1; J: TRBJ1-2; CDR3: CASSRTGYHYGYTF; DNA: TGTGCCAGCAGCCGGACAGGGTACCACTATGGCTACACCTTC
size: .; D: TRBD2; V: TRBV28; J: TRBJ2-7; CDR3: CASSAGLAGFYEQYF; DNA: TGTGCCAGCAGTGCTGGACTAGCGGGATTCTACGAGCAGTACTTC
size: .; D: .; V: TRBV20-1; J: TRBJ2-7; CDR3: CSARSSGYYEQYF; DNA: TGCAGTGCTAGATCCAGCGGATACTACGAGCAGTACTTC
size: few; D: .; V: TRBV28; J: TRBJ2-1; CDR3: CASSPEGISYNEQFF; DNA: TGTGCCAGCAGCCCTGAAGGGATCTCCTACAATGAGCAGTTCTTC
size: .; D: TRBD1; V: TRBV5-1; J: TRBJ2-7; CDR3: CASSIPGQGFPLLIYEQYF; DNA: TGCGCCAGCAGCATACCGGGACAGGGATTTCCCCTCCTAATCTACGAGCAGTACTTC
size: .; D: .; V: TRBV6-1; J: TRBJ2-6; CDR3: CASRRQGVYTGANVLTF; DNA: TGTGCCAGCAGGAGGCAGGGTGTGTATACTGGGGCCAACGTCCTGACTTTC
size: .; D: TRBD1; V: TRBV12-3/TRBV12-4; J: TRBJ1-1; CDR3: CASSSTGGPTEAFF; DNA: TGTGCCAGCAGTTCGACAGGGGGCCCCACTGAAGCTTTCTTT
size: .; D: TRBD1; V: TRBV5-1; J: TRBJ2-7; CDR3: CASSFQITGVHEQYF; DNA: TGCGCCAGCAGCTTCCAAATTACAGGGGTCCACGAGCAGTACTTC
size: .; D: .; V: TRBV19; J: TRBJ2-1; CDR3: CASSMSLAYEQFF; DNA: TGTGCCAGTAGTATGTCACTAGCCTATGAGCAGTTCTTC
size: once; D: TRBD1; V: TRBV5-1; J: TRBJ2-7; CDR3: CASSQTATGFHEQYF; DNA: TGCGCCAGCAGCCAAACCGCGACAGGGTTCCACGAGCAGTACTTC
size: few; D: .; V: TRBV28; J: TRBJ1-6; CDR3: CASSSRTPRRTLHF; DNA: TGTGCCAGCAGTTCTCGGACACCCCGACGCACCCTCCACTTT
size: few; D: TRBD1; V: TRBV24-1; J: TRBJ2-1; CDR3: CATSGYRGNEQFF; DNA: TGTGCCACCAGTGGCTACAGGGGGAATGAGCAGTTCTTC
size: .; D: .; V: TRBV7-9; J: TRBJ1-1; CDR3: CASSSAGRGTMNTEAFF; DNA: TGTGCCAGCAGCTCGGCAGGGCGGGGGACAATGAACACTGAAGCTTTCTTT
size: .; D: .; V: TRBV28; J: TRBJ1-4; CDR3: CASSLNRKGEKLFF; DNA: TGTGCCAGCAGTTTGAACAGGAAGGGGGAAAAACTGTTTTTT
size: few; D: TRBD1; V: TRBV7-2; J: TRBJ1-5; CDR3: CASSFGGTGPQPQHF; DNA: TGTGCCAGCAGCTTTGGGGGGACAGGGCCTCAGCCCCAGCATTTT
size: few; D: TRBD2; V: TRBV12-5; J: TRBJ2-1; CDR3: CASGLVKGGLAGNEQFF; DNA: TGTGCTAGTGGTTTGGTAAAAGGGGGACTAGCGGGCAATGAGCAGTTCTTC
size: few; D: .; V: TRBV19; J: TRBJ1-5; CDR3: CASSTREDQPQHF; DNA: TGTGCCAGTAGTACCCGGGAGGATCAGCCCCAGCATTTT
size: many; D: .; V: TRBV11-1; J: TRBJ2-7; CDR3: CASSLPGTLAQYF; DNA: TGTGCCAGCAGCTTACCAGGGACTCTTGCGCAGTACTTC